This T cell receptor beta chain was identified in a study of blood T cell repertoires in COVID-19. Study-level information: Samples came from the United States, Italy and Spain, spanning acute and convalescent COVID-19. PBMCs, B-cell-depleted T cells, or T cells provided the cDNA or gDNA that made up the material.

Per the authors' pipeline: Scientists estimated how many nucleated cells there were by amplifying reference gene primers. Generated by immunoSEQ multiplex PCR, the TCRdb table keeps only in-frame clones and is missing some. That table gives V, J and clone size, and the DNA gave D and trimming. The table records fewer than 180,000 clones, just over 85% of them present only once. The receptor comes from a man between 65 and 85 years old with acute or convalescent COVID-19. Source material: peripheral blood.

The CDR3 nucleotides are TGTGCCACCAGCAGGGGGGGGGTTTACAATGAGCAGTTCTTC. It is translated as CATSRGGVYNEQFF. The chain recombines TRBV15 with TRBJ2-1; 7 bases map to TRBD2. V gave up 3 bases and J gave up 4 bases; unmatched junction bases: 3. The CDR3 has 14 amino acids. Looked up from germline, CDR1 is LNHNV and CDR2 is YYDKDF (reference sequence).